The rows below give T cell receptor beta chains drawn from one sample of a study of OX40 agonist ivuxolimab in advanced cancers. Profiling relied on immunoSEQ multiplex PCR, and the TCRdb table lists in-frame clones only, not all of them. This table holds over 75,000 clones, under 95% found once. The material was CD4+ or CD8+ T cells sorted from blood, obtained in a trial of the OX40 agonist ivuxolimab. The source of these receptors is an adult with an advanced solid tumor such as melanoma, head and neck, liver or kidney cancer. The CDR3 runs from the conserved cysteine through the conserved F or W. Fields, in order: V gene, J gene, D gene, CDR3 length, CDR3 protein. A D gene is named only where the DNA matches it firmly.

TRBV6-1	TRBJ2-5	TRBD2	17	CASSDPPSGRIQETQYF
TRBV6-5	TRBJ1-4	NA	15	CASSLRTARNEKLFF
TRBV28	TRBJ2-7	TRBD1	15	CASSFSGTGRGEQYF
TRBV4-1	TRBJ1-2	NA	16	CASSQVWGRGENGYTF
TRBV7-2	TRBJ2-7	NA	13	CASSPGTSYEQYF
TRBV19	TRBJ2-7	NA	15	CASSIVASASYEQYF
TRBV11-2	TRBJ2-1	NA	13	CASSLGVYNEQFF
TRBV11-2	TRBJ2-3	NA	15	CASSLEPHSTDTQYF
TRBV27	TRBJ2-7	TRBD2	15	CASSFERGSSYEQYF
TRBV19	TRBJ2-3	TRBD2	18	CASSMIVPGLASTDTQYF
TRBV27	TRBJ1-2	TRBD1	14	CASSLRTGDYGYTF
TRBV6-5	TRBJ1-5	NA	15	CASSYLLGGYQPQHF
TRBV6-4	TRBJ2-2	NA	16	CASSEGTAGATGELFF
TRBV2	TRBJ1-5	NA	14	CASTKWGPDQPQHF
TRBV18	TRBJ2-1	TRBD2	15	CASSPPAGGYNEQFF
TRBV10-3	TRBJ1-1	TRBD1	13	CAISGDRGPEAFF
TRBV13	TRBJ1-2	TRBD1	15	CASSTPGQGRNGYTF
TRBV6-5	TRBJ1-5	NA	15	CASSLDPWGNQPQHF
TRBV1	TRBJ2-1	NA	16	CTSSQDDPPTGNEQFF
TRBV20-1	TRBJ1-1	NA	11	CSAYGRTEAFF
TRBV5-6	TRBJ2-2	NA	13	CASSRGSTGELFF
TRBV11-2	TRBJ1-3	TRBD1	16	CASRIPGQSSGNTIYF
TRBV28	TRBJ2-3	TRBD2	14	CASRARGGADTQYF
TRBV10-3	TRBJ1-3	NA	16	CAISEFRPRSGNTIYF
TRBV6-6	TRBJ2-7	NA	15	CASSPVGRGSYEQYF
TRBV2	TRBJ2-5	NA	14	CASSEGGRGQTQYF
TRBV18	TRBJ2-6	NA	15	CASSPGVSGANVLTF
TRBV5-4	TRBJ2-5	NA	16	CASSLGGVGEGETQYF
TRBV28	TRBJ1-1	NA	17	CASSLGRTVEMNTEAFF
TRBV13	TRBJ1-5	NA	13	CASSLDPRGLQHF
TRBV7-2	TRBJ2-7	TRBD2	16	CASSLAFSGSGGEQYF
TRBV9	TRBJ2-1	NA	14	CASSKGPSNNEQFF
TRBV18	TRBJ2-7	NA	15	CASSPRLFGMGEQYF
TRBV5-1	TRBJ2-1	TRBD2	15	CASSFFASGNNEQFF
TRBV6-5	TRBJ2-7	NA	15	CASRRLGVSSYEQYF
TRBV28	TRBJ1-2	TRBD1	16	CASSSPGTGADYGYTF
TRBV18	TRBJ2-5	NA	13	CASSQVAQETQYF
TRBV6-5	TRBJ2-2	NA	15	CASSSGTLDTGELFF
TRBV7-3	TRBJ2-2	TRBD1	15	CASSPGQGGPGELFF
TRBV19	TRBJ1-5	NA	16	CASSIRYSHSDQPQHF
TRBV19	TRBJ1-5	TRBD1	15	CASSLDRGSNQPQHF
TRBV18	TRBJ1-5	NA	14	CASSNQGGNQPQHF
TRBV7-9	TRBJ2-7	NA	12	CASSTSGYEQYF
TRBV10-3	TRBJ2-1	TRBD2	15	CAISELAGGPGVQFF
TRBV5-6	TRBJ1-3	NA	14	CASSKKGGTNTIYF
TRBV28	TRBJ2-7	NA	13	CASSLTSPYEQYF
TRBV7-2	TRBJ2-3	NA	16	CASSPNTGKGTDTQYF
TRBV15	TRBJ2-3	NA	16	CATSSRAGGVGDTQYF
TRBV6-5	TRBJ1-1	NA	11	CASSWTAEAFF
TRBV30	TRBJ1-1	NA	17	CAWSELTAGTLNTEAFF
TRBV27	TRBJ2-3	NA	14	CASSRGRTTDTQYF
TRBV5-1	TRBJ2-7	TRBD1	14	CASSQTGSSYEQYF
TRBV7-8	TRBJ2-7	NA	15	CASSLREGPSYEQYF